The clone carrying this TCR beta chain is labeled as medium-sized. The data were taken from a study of neurological immune-mediated disorders. The CDR3 covers 14 residues. The V and J ends lost 2 bases and 2 bases respectively, with 9 bases between them. Germline loops: CDR1 SGHRS, CDR2 YFSETQ. Time point described: longitudinal time-point 2. 2 million unsorted PBMCs were stored in RNAlater at -80 °C before RNA extraction. A 10-nucleotide random UMI tagged transcripts in template-switch 5'RACE cDNA synthesis. Via MiXCR, TCRdb re-called the 5' RACE reads, giving one row per CDR3 protein. The sample has about 49,000 distinct CDR3 sequences, 13% seen once.

The TCR sequence derives from a male donor with HTLV-1-associated myelopathy (HAM/TSP). The gene calls are TRBV5-1 and TRBJ2-3; D possibly corresponds to TRBD2 (6 bases). Sequencing used PBMCs. The CDR3 spells CASSLGGITDTQYF. CDR3 nucleotide sequence: TGCGCCAGCAGCTTAGGCGGGATCACAGATACGCAGTATTTT.